The 22 T cell receptor beta chains below were found in one sample sequenced in a study of blood T cell repertoires in COVID-19. Clones were sequenced by immunoSEQ multiplex PCR, and TCRdb holds only the in-frame ones, with some missing. The table has approximately 200,000 clones, 88% seen once. Source material: peripheral blood. These receptors all stem from a woman under 40 with acute or convalescent COVID-19.

The chain recombines TRBV2 with TRBJ2-7, with 9 positions matching TRBD1. The CDR3 contains 13 residues. J lost 6 bases, V lost 7 bases, and 7 bases had no gene match. CDR1 is SNHLY, CDR2 FYNNEI, per germline. CDR3 protein: CASKGQGQGEQYF. In DNA form, the CDR3 reads TGTGCCAGCAAGGGACAGGGTCAAGGCGAGCAGTACTTC.

The rearrangement links TRBV7-9 to TRBJ1-6, with 8 bases fitting TRBD1. This CDR3 is built from 16 residues. J lost 7 bases, V lost 6 bases, and 11 bases had no gene match. CDR1 is SEHNR, CDR2 FQNEAQ, per germline (reference sequence). The CDR3 DNA reads as TGTGCCAGCAGTCCCGGGACAGGTGGCTGGAATTCACCCCTCCACTTT. Translation: CASSPGTGGWNSPLHF.

The chain recombines TRBV19 with TRBJ2-1; unclear D gene. The germline gives CDR1 LNHDA, CDR2 SQIVND (reference sequence). V gave up 0 bases and J gave up 7 bases, with 7 bases separating them. The CDR3 is made up of 13 amino acids. DNA for the CDR3: TGTGCCAGTAGTATAGACCTACGTAATGAGCAGTTCTTC. Encoded protein: CASSIDLRNEQFF.

V and J are TRBV27 and TRBJ2-3; 9 bases agree with TRBD2. The CDR3 contains 17 residues. Looked up from germline, CDR1 is MNHEY and CDR2 is SMNVEV (reference sequence). With V trimmed by 5 bases and J by 2 bases, 11 bases remained unmatched. The CDR3 sequence is CASSNPWREGLTDTQYF. In DNA, the CDR3 is TGTGCCAGCAGTAACCCCTGGCGGGAGGGCCTCACAGATACGCAGTATTTT.

The chain couples TRBV4-2 to TRBJ2-6; D unclear. Germline CDR1 reads LGHNA; CDR2 reads YNFKEQ. V was clipped by 3 bases and J by 8 bases, with 14 bases between them. The CDR3 extends over 15 amino acids. The CDR3 here is CASSHREETPNVLTF. The CDR3 DNA reads as TGTGCCAGCAGCCACCGCGAAGAGACACCCAACGTCCTGACTTTC.

CDR3 protein: CASRSGLPRGGYTF. In DNA, the CDR3 is TGTGCCAGCAGATCGGGACTCCCGAGGGGTGGCTACACCTTC. The J gene is TRBJ1-2, the V gene TRBV21-1. TRBV21-1 is a documented pseudogene. CDR3 length: 14 amino acids.

The chain combines TRBV11-2 with TRBJ2-1; 7 bases match TRBD2. Looked up from germline, CDR1 is SGHAT and CDR2 is FQNNGV. The V gene end was trimmed by 8 bases and the J gene end by 1 base; junction bases not matched to a gene: 5. This CDR3 has 14 residues. CDR3 coding DNA: TGTGCCAGCGGGCGGGACTATTCCTACAATGAGCAGTTCTTC. It encodes CASGRDYSYNEQFF. The full variable domain, rest sourced from reference TRBV11-2 and TRBJ2-1, is EAGVAQSPRYKIIEKRQSVAFWCNPISGHATLYWYQQILGQGPKLLIQFQNNGVVDDSQLPKDRFSAERLKGVDSTLKIQPAKLEDSAVYLCASGRDYSYNEQFFGPGTRLTVL.

The CDR3 reads CASSSDPEPYYEQYF. In DNA, the CDR3 is TGCGCCAGCAGCTCAGACCCGGAGCCCTACTACGAGCAGTACTTC. The chain employs TRBV5-1 and TRBJ2-7; D is uncertain. This CDR3 spans 15 amino acids. From germline, CDR1 is SGHRS and CDR2 YFSETQ. Trimming left V 3 bases short and J 3 bases short, with 16 bases between.

The V and J genes are TRBV24-1 and TRBJ2-3; 7 positions agree with TRBD1. Trimming took 4 bases from V and 1 from J; bases not matched to a gene: 7. This CDR3 has 16 residues. Germline V gene lookup returns CDR1 KGHDR and CDR2 SFDVKD. CDR3 in DNA: TGTGCCACCAGTGACCGCACAGGGGCCGGCACAGATACGCAGTATTTT. Residues: CATSDRTGAGTDTQYF.

This clone was seen only once. As DNA, the CDR3 is TGTGCCAGCAGCTACAGCCGCTATCAGCCCCAGCATTTT. Translation: CASSYSRYQPQHF. The chain is built from TRBV28 and TRBJ1-5; D is unresolved. CDR1 and CDR2 from the germline V gene are MDHEN and SYDVKM. V was cut by 6 bases and J by 5 bases, with 11 bases left in between. This CDR3 spans 13 amino acids.

The sample holds a few counts of this clone. The chain couples TRBV11-2 to TRBJ2-7, with TRBD1 matching 7 bases. The V segment lost 5 bases and the J segment 3 bases; nucleotides outside the gene matches: 7. CDR3 length: 14 residues. The V gene's germline CDR1 is SGHAT and CDR2 FQNNGV. The CDR3 sequence is CASSPTGKDYEQYF. CDR3 DNA sequence: TGTGCCAGCAGCCCGACAGGGAAGGACTACGAGCAGTACTTC.

This clone was counted a single time. The genes are TRBV10-3 and TRBJ2-7, with D possibly being TRBD1 (6 bases). The V gene lost 6 bases and the J gene lost 5 bases, with 11 bases spanning the gap. This CDR3 has 12 residues. Germline CDR1 and CDR2: ENHRY and SYGVKD. The CDR3 sequence is CAISEQGDEQYF. CDR3 sequence (DNA): TGTGCCATCAGCGAACAGGGCGACGAGCAGTACTTC.

The chain employs TRBV7-9 and TRBJ2-7; 8 bases line up with TRBD1. Germline V gene data show CDR1 as SEHNR and CDR2 as FQNEAQ (reference sequence). Trimming at V came to 2 bases and at J to 3 bases, leaving 6 bases not matched to a gene. There are 15 residues in the CDR3. In DNA, the CDR3 is TGTGCCAGCAGCTTAAACCCGGACAGGGACTACGAGCAGTACTTC. Translated, it gives CASSLNPDRDYEQYF.

The V call is TRBV5-1, the J call TRBJ2-3; TRBD1 agrees at 7 bases. V dropped 0 bases and J dropped 5; count of bases not matched to a gene: 9. The CDR3 covers 16 residues. CDR1 and CDR2 from the germline V gene are SGHRS and YFSETQ. The CDR3 DNA follows: TGCGCCAGCAGCTTGGGGGGTGACAGGGTAGGAGATACGCAGTATTTT. Its protein product is CASSLGGDRVGDTQYF.

The chain links TRBV30 to TRBJ1-1; 9 bases are shared with TRBD1. CDR3 length: 13 residues. From germline, CDR1 is GTSNPN and CDR2 SVGIG (reference sequence). Losses at the gene ends were 3 bases for V and 5 bases for J; bases not matched to a gene: 4. The CDR3 nucleotides read TGTGCCTGGAGCGGACAGGGGTATACTGAAGCTTTCTTT. This sequence encodes CAWSGQGYTEAFF.

The rearrangement uses TRBV3-1 (or the pseudogene TRBV3-2) and TRBJ1-2, with 9 bases identical to TRBD1. V lost 10 bases, J lost 6 bases, and 6 bases stayed unmatched. The germline V gene has CDR1 LGHDT and CDR2 YNNKEL (reference sequence). The CDR3 has 12 residues. The CDR3 spells CATSGTGHGYTF. The CDR3 bases are TGTGCCACTTCCGGGACAGGGCATGGCTACACCTTC.

This chain connects TRBV5-1 to TRBJ2-1; no clear D gene. CDR3 length: 14 amino acids. V gave up 0 bases and J gave up 7 bases, with 11 bases separating them. Germline CDR1 is SGHRS and CDR2 is YFSETQ. The CDR3 loop is CASSLDYVTNEQFF. CDR3 sequence (DNA): TGCGCCAGCAGCTTGGATTATGTGACTAATGAGCAGTTCTTC.

This clone appeared once. In DNA form, the CDR3 reads TGTGCTAGTGGTCCTAGCGGAAACACAGATACGCAGTATTTT. Its translation: CASGPSGNTDTQYF. This chain connects TRBV12-5 to TRBJ2-3; 7 nucleotides line up with TRBD2. Trimming cost V 5 bases and J 2 bases; bases outside gene matches: 4. The V gene's germline CDR1 is LGHNT and CDR2 FRNRAP. This CDR3 has 14 residues.

V usage is TRBV2 and J usage is TRBJ2-2; TRBD2 agrees at 7 bases. V shed 8 bases, J shed 4 bases, and the junction held 7 bases outside the gene matches. The CDR3 length is 14 residues. Per the germline V gene, CDR1 is SNHLY and CDR2 is FYNNEI. CDR3 residues: CASQLREITGELFF. The DNA of the CDR3 is TGTGCCAGCCAATTGCGGGAGATCACCGGGGAGCTGTTTTTT.

The chain joins TRBV6-5 to TRBJ1-2; no clear D gene. Trimming cost V 2 bases and J 4 bases, with 8 bases left between them. This CDR3 region has 13 residues. Germline CDR1 reads MNHEY; CDR2 reads SVGAGI. The CDR3 sequence: CASSYGEAYGYTF. CDR3 bases: TGTGCCAGCAGTTACGGGGAGGCCTATGGCTACACCTTC.

The chain employs TRBV13 and TRBJ2-5, with TRBD2 matching 10 bases. Germline V gene lookup returns CDR1 PRHDT and CDR2 FYEKMQ (reference sequence). This CDR3 has 15 amino acids. V shed 2 bases, J shed 7 bases, and the junction held 7 bases outside the gene matches. CDR3 sequence (DNA): TGTGCCAGCAGCTTATGGCTAGCGGGAGCTGTGACCCAGTACTTC. Translation gives CASSLWLAGAVTQYF. The complete variable domain, with remaining parts taken from reference TRBV13 and TRBJ2-5, reads AAGVIQSPRHLIKEKRETATLKCYPIPRHDTVYWYQQGPGQDPQFLISFYEKMQSDKGSIPDRFSAQQFSDYHSELNMSSLELGDSALYFCASSLWLAGAVTQYFGPGTRLLVL.

The rearrangement joins TRBV7-2 to TRBJ2-7, with a tentative D call TRBD1 (6 bases). The CDR3 consists of 15 residues. Trimming removed 3 bases from V and 2 bases from J, with 14 bases in between. Germline V CDR1 and CDR2: SGHTA, FQGNSA. CDR3 nucleotides: TGTGCCAGCAGCTTCTTTGGACAGTCAGCCTACGAGCAGTACTTC. The encoded protein is CASSFFGQSAYEQYF.